Each of the 11 T cell receptor beta chains below was sequenced from the same sample in a study of blood T cell repertoires in COVID-19. Sequenced by immunoSEQ multiplex PCR; TCRdb stores in-frame clones only, minus some. The sample shows around 14,000 clones, over 75% of them seen only once. The sample taken for sequencing was peripheral blood. All receptors derive from a human donor in a cohort sampled during active COVID-19.

The V gene is TRBV7-2, the J gene TRBJ1-6; D is unclear. CDR1 SGHTA and CDR2 FQGNSA come from the germline V gene. The germline V and J ends were trimmed by 5 bases and 0 bases, with 14 bases remaining between them. This CDR3 region has 17 residues. The CDR3 coding sequence is TGTGCCAGCAGCGGTAGATTAATAACCTCCTATAATTCACCCCTCCACTTT. Amino acid sequence: CASSGRLITSYNSPLHF.

The table lists this clone with a count of one. The V and J genes are TRBV7-8 and TRBJ1-3; no reliable D call. The V gene's germline CDR1 is SGHVS and CDR2 FQNEAQ. V was shortened by 0 bases and J by 2 bases, with 5 bases between the two germline ends. The CDR3 is 14 amino acids. This chain's CDR3 is CASSLASAGNTIYF. CDR3 sequence (DNA): TGTGCCAGCAGCTTAGCCTCCGCTGGAAACACCATATATTTT.

The J gene is TRBJ2-5, the V gene TRBV7-7; 9 bases align to TRBD1. V shed 4 bases, J shed 5 bases, and the junction held 5 bases outside the gene matches. The CDR3 length is 14 residues. CDR1 and CDR2 from the germline V gene are SSHAT and FNYEAQ (reference sequence). The DNA for the CDR3 is TGTGCCAGCAGCTCCGGGACAGGGCGCGAGACCCAGTACTTC. It yields the protein CASSSGTGRETQYF.

The V call is TRBV30, the J call TRBJ1-4; tentatively, D is TRBD1 (5 bases). The germline gives CDR1 GTSNPN, CDR2 SVGIG (reference sequence). V lost 2 bases and J lost 2, with 12 bases in between. The length of the CDR3 is 15 residues. DNA for the CDR3: TGTGCCTGGAGTCGGGGGTCTGGCACTAATGAAAAACTGTTTTTT. Its translation: CAWSRGSGTNEKLFF.

This clone has just one count. The chain couples TRBV6-5 to TRBJ1-1; D call uncertain. This CDR3 has 16 amino acids. V was cut by 2 bases and J by 0 bases, with 13 bases left in between. CDR1 and CDR2 from the germline V gene are MNHEY and SVGAGI. This chain's CDR3 is CASSYRGLGLNTEAFF. The CDR3 DNA sequence: TGTGCCAGCAGTTACCGGGGTTTAGGACTGAACACTGAAGCTTTCTTT.

CDR3: CASSYSGQGATQPQHF. CDR3 nucleotides: TGTGCCAGCAGTTACTCCGGACAGGGGGCAACTCAGCCCCAGCATTTT. V is TRBV6-2 or TRBV6-3 and J is TRBJ1-5; 11 positions match TRBD1. In germline, CDR1 is MNHEY, CDR2 SVGEGT. The V segment lost 0 bases and the J segment 6 bases; nucleotides outside the gene matches: 4. The CDR3 loop spans 16 amino acids.

The chain combines TRBV3-1 (or the pseudogene TRBV3-2) with TRBJ2-2, with TRBD2 identical over 11 bases. Germline lookup yields CDR1 LGHDT and CDR2 YNNKEL (reference sequence). J gave up 1 base and V 0 bases, and 1 base lay outside the gene matches. The CDR3 has 17 amino acids. The CDR3 here is CASSQDGTSGNTGELFF. The DNA of the CDR3 is TGTGCCAGCAGCCAAGACGGGACTAGCGGGAACACCGGGGAGCTGTTTTTT.

The chain joins TRBV4-2 to TRBJ2-3; TRBD1 matches 9 bases. J lost 3 bases, V lost 5 bases, and 9 bases had no gene match. Germline V gives CDR1 LGHNA, CDR2 YNFKEQ. This CDR3 has 16 amino acids. The CDR3, as DNA: TGTGCCAGCAGCGGGGACAGGGATTGGGGAACAGATACGCAGTATTTT. Translation gives CASSGDRDWGTDTQYF.

The rearrangement links TRBV3-1 (or the pseudogene TRBV3-2) to TRBJ2-1, with a weak D call TRBD2 (5 bases). Trimming removed 1 base at V and 7 bases at J, with 17 bases between. Germline-derived CDR1 and CDR2 are LGHDT and YNNKEL (reference sequence). CDR3 length: 16 residues. The CDR3 sequence: CASSQGWRAGVNEQFF. CDR3 sequence (DNA): TGTGCCAGCAGCCAAGGGTGGCGGGCTGGGGTAAATGAGCAGTTCTTC.

This clone occurred a few times. The genes are TRBV12-1 and TRBJ1-1. TRBV12-1 is an annotated pseudogene. The CDR3 has 13 residues. This CDR3 reads CARARGGDTEAFF. The CDR3 DNA sequence: TGTGCCAGGGCCCGGGGAGGTGACACTGAAGCTTTCTTT.

This sequence joins TRBV5-1 and TRBJ2-7; TRBD1 might be the D (5 bases). The CDR3 spans 15 residues. Trimming stripped 4 bases from V and 6 bases from J, with 20 bases between. The V gene's germline CDR1 is SGHRS and CDR2 YFSETQ. Here the CDR3 reads CASSPGPGQVLEQYF. The CDR3 region has the DNA TGCGCCAGCAGCCCCGGCCCAGGGCAGGTTCTCGAGCAGTACTTC. Looking up the rest from reference TRBV5-1 and TRBJ2-7 gives the full variable domain: KAGVTQTPRYLIKTRGQQVTLSCSPISGHRSVSWYQQTPGQGLQFLFEYFSETQRNKGNFPGRFSGRQFSNSRSEMNVSTLELGDSALYLCASSPGPGQVLEQYFGPGTRLTVT.